This T cell receptor beta chain comes out of a study of blood T cell repertoires in COVID-19. TCRdb's copy holds only in-frame clones and misses some; the assay was immunoSEQ multiplex PCR. The sample records approximately 170,000 clones, 80% to 90% being singletons. Material: peripheral blood. The TCR comes from a woman in her sixties or seventies with acute or convalescent COVID-19.

CDR3 in amino acids: CASSRTLGDTQYF. As DNA, the CDR3 is TGTGCCAGCTCCCGTACCCTAGGAGATACGCAGTATTTT. The rearrangement joins TRBV18 to TRBJ2-3; D uncertain. CDR3 length: 13 residues. V shed 6 bases and J shed 5 bases, with 12 bases lying between them. Germline-derived CDR1 and CDR2 are KGHSH and LQKENI.